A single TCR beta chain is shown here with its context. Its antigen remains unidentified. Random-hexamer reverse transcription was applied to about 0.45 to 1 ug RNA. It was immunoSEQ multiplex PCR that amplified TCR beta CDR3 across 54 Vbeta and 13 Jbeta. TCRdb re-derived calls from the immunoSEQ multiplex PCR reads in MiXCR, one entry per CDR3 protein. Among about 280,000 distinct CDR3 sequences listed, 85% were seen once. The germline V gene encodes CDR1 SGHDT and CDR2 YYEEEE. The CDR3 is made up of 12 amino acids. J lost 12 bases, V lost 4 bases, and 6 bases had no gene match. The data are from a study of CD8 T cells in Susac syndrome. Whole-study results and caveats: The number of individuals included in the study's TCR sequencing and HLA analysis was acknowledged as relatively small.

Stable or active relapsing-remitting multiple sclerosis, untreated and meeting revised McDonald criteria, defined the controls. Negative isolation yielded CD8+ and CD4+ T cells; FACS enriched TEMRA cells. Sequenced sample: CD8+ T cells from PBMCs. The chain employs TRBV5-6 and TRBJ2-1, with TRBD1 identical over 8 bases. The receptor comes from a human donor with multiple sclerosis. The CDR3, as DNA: TGTGCCAGCAGCCCGGGACAGGCCCGGCAGTTCTTC. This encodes CASSPGQARQFF.